This T cell receptor (beta chain) was recovered during a study of CD8+ T cells in alopecia areata. Study in general: A 6-month period off drug followed tofacitinib, which lasted 6 to 18 months.

V shed 3 bases and J 8 bases; nucleotides not matched to a gene: 6. Germline CDR1 reads SGHRS; CDR2 reads YFSETQ. The CDR3 contains 14 residues. Extraction and reverse transcription of RNA yielded cDNA as the sequencing template. The repertoire was sequenced with immunoSEQ multiplex PCR; TCRdb's copy has only in-frame clones and lacks some. The sample includes 75,000 to 100,000 clones, 35% to 45% of them seen just once. This TCR was recovered from a human donor with alopecia areata. The rearrangement uses TRBV5-1 and TRBJ2-1; 9 bases are shared with TRBD1. Sample: CD4+ T cells sorted from blood. The DNA of the CDR3 is TGCGCCAGCAGCTCTGGACAGGGGAGTGATGAGCAGTTCTTC. This translates into CASSSGQGSDEQFF.